This TCR beta chain was obtained from a study of untreated major depressive disorder. Overall study findings and caveats: Sequencing comparisons covered only three preselected Vbeta families.

Sequencing used immunoSEQ multiplex PCR; TCRdb keeps in-frame clones, though not all of them. The sample gives around 23,000 clones, roughly nine tenths of which show up once; about 0.75% is in the top ten. Regarding this clone: Its antigen is undetermined.

Patients had moderate to severe depression. CD4+ T cell purity was typically about 95%. The sequenced sample consisted of CD4+ T cells from PBMCs. The TCR originated in a young woman with major depressive disorder.

The CDR3 DNA follows: TGTGCCAGCAGCACACAAGGGGGGCGGGTTTACAATGAGCAGTTCTTC. Translating it yields CASSTQGGRVYNEQFF. The chain joins TRBV27 to TRBJ2-1, with D possibly being TRBD1 or TRBD2 (6 bases each). The germline V and J ends were trimmed by 6 bases and 4 bases, with 19 bases remaining between them. Per the germline V gene, CDR1 is MNHEY and CDR2 is SMNVEV (reference sequence). This CDR3 is 16 amino acids long.